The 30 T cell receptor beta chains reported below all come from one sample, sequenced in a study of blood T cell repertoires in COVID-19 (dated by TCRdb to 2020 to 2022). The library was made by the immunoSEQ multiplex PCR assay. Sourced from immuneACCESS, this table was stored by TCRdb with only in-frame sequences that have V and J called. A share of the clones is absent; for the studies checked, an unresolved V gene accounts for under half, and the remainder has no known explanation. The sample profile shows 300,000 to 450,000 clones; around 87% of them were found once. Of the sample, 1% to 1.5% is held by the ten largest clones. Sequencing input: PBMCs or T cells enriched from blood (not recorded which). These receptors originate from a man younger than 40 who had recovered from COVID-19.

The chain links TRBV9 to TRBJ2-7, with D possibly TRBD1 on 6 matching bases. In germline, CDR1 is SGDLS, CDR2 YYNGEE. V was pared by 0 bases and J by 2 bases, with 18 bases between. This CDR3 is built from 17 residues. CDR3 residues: CASSVAPSTGRTYEQYF. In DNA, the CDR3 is TGTGCCAGCAGCGTAGCTCCTTCGACAGGCCGGACCTACGAGCAGTACTTC.

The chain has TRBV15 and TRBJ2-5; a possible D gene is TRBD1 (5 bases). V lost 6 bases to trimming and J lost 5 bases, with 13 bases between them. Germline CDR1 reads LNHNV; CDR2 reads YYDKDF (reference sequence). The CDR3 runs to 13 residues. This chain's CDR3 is CATRIGAKETQYF. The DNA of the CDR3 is TGTGCCACCAGGATTGGGGCCAAGGAGACCCAGTACTTC.

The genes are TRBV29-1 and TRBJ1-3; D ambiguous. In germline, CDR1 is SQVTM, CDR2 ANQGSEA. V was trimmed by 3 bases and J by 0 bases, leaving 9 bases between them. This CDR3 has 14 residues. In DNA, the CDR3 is TGCAGCGTTGACCGGGAGGCCTCTGGAAACACCATATATTTT. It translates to CSVDREASGNTIYF.

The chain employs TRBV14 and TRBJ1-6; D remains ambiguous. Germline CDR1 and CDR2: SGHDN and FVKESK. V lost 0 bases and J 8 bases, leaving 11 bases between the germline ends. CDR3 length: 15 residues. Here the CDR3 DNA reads TGTGCCAGCAGCCAAGACGGAGGGTTGTATTCACCCCTCCACTTT. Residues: CASSQDGGLYSPLHF.

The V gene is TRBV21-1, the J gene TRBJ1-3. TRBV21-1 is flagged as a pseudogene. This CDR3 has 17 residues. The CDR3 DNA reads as TGTGCCAGCAGCAAAGTAAAGGGGACTCACTCTGGAAACACCATATATTTT. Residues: CASSKVKGTHSGNTIYF.

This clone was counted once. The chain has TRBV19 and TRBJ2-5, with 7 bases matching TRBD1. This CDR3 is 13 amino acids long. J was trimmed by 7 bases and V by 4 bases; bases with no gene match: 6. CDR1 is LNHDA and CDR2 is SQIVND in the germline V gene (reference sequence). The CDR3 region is CASSSTGERTQYF. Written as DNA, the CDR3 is TGTGCCAGTAGTAGTACAGGGGAGAGGACCCAGTACTTC.

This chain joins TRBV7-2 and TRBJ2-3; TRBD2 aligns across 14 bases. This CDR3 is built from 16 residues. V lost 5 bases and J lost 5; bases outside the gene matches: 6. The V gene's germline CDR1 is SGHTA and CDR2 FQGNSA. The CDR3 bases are TGTGCCAGCAGCCCGACTAGCGGGGGGGCACGAGATACGCAGTATTTT. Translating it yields CASSPTSGGARDTQYF. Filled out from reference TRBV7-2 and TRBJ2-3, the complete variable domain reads GAGVSQSPSNKVTEKGKDVELRCDPISGHTALYWYRQSLGQGLEFLIYFQGNSAPDKSGLPSDRFSAERTGGSVSTLTIQRTQQEDSAVYLCASSPTSGGARDTQYFGPGTRLTVL.

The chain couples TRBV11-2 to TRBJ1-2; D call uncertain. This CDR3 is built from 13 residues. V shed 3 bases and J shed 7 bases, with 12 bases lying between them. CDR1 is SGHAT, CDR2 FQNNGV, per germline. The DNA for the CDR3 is TGTGCCAGCAGCTTGGGAGGGCCTGGTGGCTACACCTTC. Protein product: CASSLGGPGGYTF.

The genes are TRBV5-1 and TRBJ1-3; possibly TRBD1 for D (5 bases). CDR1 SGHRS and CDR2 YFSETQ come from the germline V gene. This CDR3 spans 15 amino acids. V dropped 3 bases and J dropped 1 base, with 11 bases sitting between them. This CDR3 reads CASSSLGDSGNTIYF. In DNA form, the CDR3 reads TGCGCCAGCAGCTCCCTAGGGGATTCTGGAAACACCATATATTTT.

The CDR3 sequence is CASSSGNEQYF. In DNA, the CDR3 is TGTGCCAGCAGTTCAGGGAACGAGCAGTACTTC. This chain connects TRBV27 to TRBJ2-7; TRBD1 might be the D (5 bases). The CDR3 totals 11 residues. V was pared by 4 bases and J by 5 bases, with 6 bases between. Per germline, CDR1 MNHEY and CDR2 SMNVEV (reference sequence).

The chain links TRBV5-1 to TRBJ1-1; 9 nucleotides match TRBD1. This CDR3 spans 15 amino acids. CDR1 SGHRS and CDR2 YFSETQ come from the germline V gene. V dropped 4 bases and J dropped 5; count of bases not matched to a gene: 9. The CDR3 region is CASSGDRGAVTEAFF. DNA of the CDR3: TGCGCCAGCAGCGGCGACAGGGGGGCGGTAACTGAAGCTTTCTTT.

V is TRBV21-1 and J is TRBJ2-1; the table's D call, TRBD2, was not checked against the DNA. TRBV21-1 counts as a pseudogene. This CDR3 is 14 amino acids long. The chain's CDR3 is CASSKWSILDEQFF. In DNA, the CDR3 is TGTGCCAGCAGCAAATGGTCTATACTAGATGAGCAGTTCTTC.

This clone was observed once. The CDR3 region has the DNA TGCGCCAGCGCCCTTGGGGGCGTGAATGACTCACCCCTCCACTTT. This codes for CASALGGVNDSPLHF. This sequence joins TRBV5-1 and TRBJ1-6, with D maybe TRBD1 (6 bases). This CDR3 contains 15 residues. The germline V and J ends were trimmed by 7 bases and 10 bases, with 21 bases remaining between them. Germline lookup yields CDR1 SGHRS and CDR2 YFSETQ.

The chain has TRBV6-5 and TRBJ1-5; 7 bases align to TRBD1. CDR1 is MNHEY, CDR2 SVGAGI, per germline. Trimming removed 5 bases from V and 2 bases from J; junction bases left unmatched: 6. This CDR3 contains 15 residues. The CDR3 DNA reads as TGTGCCAGCAGTACGACAGGGCTGGGCAATCAGCCCCAGCATTTT. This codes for CASSTTGLGNQPQHF.

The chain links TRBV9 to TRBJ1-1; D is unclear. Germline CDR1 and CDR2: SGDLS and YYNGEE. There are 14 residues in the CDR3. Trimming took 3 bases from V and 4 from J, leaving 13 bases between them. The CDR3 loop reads CASSGGSGVTEAFF. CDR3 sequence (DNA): TGTGCCAGCAGCGGCGGGAGTGGGGTCACTGAAGCTTTCTTT.

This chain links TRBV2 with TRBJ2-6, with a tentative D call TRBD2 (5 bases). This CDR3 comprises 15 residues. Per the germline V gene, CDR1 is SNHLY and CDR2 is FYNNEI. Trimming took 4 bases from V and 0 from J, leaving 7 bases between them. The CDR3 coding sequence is TGTGCCAGCAGTGGTGGGAGCTCTGGGGCCAACGTCCTGACTTTC. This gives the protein CASSGGSSGANVLTF.

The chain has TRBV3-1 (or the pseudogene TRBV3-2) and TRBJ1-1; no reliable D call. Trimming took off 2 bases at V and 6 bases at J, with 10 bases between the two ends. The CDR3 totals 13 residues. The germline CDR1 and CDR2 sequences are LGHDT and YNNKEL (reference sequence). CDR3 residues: CASSQLIGAEAFF. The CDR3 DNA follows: TGTGCCAGCAGCCAATTGATCGGGGCTGAAGCTTTCTTT.

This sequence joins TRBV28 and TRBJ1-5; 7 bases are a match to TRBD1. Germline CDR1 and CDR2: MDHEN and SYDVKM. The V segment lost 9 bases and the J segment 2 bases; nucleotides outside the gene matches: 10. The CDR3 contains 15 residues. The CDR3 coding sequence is TGTGCCAGTTCGGCCTACACAGGGGGCAATCAGCCCCAGCATTTT. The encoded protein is CASSAYTGGNQPQHF.

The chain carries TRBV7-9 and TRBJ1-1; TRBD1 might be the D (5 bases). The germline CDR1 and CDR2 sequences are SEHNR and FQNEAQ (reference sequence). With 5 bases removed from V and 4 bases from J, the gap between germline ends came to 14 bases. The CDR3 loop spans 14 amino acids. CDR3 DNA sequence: TGTGCCAGCAGCCCGACAGTAGTTTTCACTGAAGCTTTCTTT. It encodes CASSPTVVFTEAFF.

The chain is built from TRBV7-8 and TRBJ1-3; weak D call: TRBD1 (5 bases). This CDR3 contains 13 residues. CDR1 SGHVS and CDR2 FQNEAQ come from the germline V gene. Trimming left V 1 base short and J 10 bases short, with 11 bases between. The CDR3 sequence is CASSLEGIWTIYF. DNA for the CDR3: TGTGCCAGCAGCTTAGAGGGGATTTGGACCATATATTTT. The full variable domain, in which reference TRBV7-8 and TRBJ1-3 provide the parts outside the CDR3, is GAGVSQSPRYKVAKRGQDVALRCDPISGHVSLFWYQQALGQGPEFLTYFQNEAQLDKSGLPSDRFFAERPEGSVSTLKIQRTQQEDSAVYLCASSLEGIWTIYFGEGSWLTVV.

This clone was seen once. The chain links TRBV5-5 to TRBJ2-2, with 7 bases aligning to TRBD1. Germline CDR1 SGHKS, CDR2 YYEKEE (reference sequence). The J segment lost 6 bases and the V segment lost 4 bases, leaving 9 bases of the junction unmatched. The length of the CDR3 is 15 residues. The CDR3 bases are TGTGCCAGCAGCCCAGGACAGGTAGAGGCCGGGGAGCTGTTTTTT. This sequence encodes CASSPGQVEAGELFF.

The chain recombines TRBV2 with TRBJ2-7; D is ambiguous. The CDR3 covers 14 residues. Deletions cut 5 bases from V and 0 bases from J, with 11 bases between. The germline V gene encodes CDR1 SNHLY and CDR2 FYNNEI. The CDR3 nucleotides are TGTGCCAGCAGTCTAAGCGACGTCTCCTACGAGCAGTACTTC. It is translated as CASSLSDVSYEQYF. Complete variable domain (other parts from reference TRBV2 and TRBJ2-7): EPEVTQTPSHQVTQMGQEVILRCVPISNHLYFYWYRQILGQKVEFLVSFYNNEISEKSEIFDDQFSVERPDGSNFTLKIRSTKLEDSAMYFCASSLSDVSYEQYFGPGTRLTVT.

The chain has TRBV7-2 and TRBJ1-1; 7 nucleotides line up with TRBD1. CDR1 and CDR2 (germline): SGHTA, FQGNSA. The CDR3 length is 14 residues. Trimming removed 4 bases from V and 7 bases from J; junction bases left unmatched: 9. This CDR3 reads CASSSALGGLEAFF. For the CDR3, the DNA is TGTGCCAGCAGCTCCGCCTTAGGGGGCCTTGAAGCTTTCTTT.

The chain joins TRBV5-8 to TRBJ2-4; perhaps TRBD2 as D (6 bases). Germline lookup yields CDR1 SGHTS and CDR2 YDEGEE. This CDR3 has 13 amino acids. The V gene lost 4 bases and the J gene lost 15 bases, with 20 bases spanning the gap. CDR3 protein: CASSVGGAYFGYF. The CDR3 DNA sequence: TGTGCCAGCAGCGTGGGGGGAGCTTATTTCGGGTACTTC.

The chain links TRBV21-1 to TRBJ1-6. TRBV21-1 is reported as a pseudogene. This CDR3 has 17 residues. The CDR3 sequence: CASSKIWASHCRRPLHF. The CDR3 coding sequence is TGTGCCAGCAGCAAAATATGGGCTAGCCACTGCCGGCGTCCCCTCCACTTT.

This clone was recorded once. The CDR3: CASSSLNTGELFF. CDR3 DNA sequence: TGCGCCAGCAGCTCGTTAAACACCGGGGAGCTGTTTTTT. V is TRBV5-1 and J is TRBJ2-2; D is ambiguous. V dropped 3 bases and J dropped 2 bases, with 5 bases sitting between them. The CDR3 sequence is 13 residues long. CDR1 is SGHRS and CDR2 is YFSETQ in the germline V gene.

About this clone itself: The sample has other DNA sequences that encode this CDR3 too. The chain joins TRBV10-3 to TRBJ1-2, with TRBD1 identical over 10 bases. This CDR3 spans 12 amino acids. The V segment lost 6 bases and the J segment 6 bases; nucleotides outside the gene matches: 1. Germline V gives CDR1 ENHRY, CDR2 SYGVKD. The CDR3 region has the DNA TGTGCCATCAGCGGGACAGGGGATGGCTACACCTTC. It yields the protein CAISGTGDGYTF.

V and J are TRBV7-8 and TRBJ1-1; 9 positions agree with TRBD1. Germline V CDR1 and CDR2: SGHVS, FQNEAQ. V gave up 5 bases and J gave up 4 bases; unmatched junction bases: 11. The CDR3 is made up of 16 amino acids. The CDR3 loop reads CASSPRTGAMATEAFF. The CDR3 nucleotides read TGTGCCAGCAGCCCAAGGACAGGGGCCATGGCCACTGAAGCTTTCTTT.

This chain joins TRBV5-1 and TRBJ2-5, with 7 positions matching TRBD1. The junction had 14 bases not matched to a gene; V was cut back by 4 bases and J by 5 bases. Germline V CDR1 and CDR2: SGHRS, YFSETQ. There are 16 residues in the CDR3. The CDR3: CASSQGSGQPQETQYF. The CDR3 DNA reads TGCGCCAGCAGCCAAGGTTCGGGACAGCCCCAGGAGACCCAGTACTTC. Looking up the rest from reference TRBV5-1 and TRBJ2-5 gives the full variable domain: KAGVTQTPRYLIKTRGQQVTLSCSPISGHRSVSWYQQTPGQGLQFLFEYFSETQRNKGNFPGRFSGRQFSNSRSEMNVSTLELGDSALYLCASSQGSGQPQETQYFGPGTRLLVL.

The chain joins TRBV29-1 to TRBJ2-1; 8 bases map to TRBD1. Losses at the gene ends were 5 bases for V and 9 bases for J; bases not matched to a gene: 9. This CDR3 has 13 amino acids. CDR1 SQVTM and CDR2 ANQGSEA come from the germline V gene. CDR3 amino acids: CSVLGPGGLEQFF. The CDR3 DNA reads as TGCAGCGTTCTGGGACCAGGGGGCCTTGAGCAGTTCTTC.